This T cell receptor (beta chain) was captured in a study of blood T cell repertoires in COVID-19. Study as a whole: The study drew acute and convalescent COVID-19 samples from the United States, Italy and Spain.

With 6 bases clipped from V and 7 bases from J, the junction kept 12 bases outside the gene matches. The V gene's germline CDR1 is MNHEY and CDR2 SVGAGI. The CDR3 length is 15 residues. The assay was immunoSEQ multiplex PCR, and TCRdb's table has in-frame clones only and misses some. The sample consists of roughly 180,000 clones, approximately 88% of them appearing once. The material sequenced was PBMCs or T cells enriched from blood (not recorded which). This chain joins TRBV6-5 and TRBJ1-5, with TRBD1 matching 7 bases. The receptor was derived from a woman in her sixties who had recovered from COVID-19. This CDR3 is CASRVEQGWKQPQHF. In DNA form, the CDR3 reads TGTGCCAGCAGAGTAGAACAGGGGTGGAAACAGCCCCAGCATTTT.